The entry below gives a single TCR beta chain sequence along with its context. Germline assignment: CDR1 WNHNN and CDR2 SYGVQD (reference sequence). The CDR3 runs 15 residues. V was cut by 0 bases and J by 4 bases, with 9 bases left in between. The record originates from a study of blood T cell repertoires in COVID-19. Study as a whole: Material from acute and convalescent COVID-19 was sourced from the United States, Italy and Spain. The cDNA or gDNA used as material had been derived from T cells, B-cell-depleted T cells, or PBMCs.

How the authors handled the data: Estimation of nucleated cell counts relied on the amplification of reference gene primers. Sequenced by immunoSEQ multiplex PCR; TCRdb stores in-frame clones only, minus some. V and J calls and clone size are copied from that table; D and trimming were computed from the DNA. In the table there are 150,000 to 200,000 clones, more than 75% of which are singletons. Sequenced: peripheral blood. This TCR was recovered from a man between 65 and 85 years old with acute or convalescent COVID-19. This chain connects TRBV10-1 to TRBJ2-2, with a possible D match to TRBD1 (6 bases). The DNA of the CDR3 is TGCGCCAGCAGTGAGTCGGGGGCTGGCACCGGGGAGCTGTTTTTT. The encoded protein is CASSESGAGTGELFF.